Included here is one TCR beta chain sequence, with context. This entry is derived from a study of T cells in tuberculosis. Study details: T cells were selected with CD1B tetramers loaded with glucose monomycolate. Whole-study findings and limits: Low-affinity CD1B-GMM tetramer-binding T cells may have been missed.

Losses at the gene ends were 7 bases for V and 6 bases for J; bases not matched to a gene: 14. Germline values: CDR1 SGHVS, CDR2 FNYEAQ. This CDR3 comprises 15 residues. After thawing and overnight rest, PBMC were stained with GMM-loaded CD1B tetramer, viability dye and anti-CD3 for sorting. C32 glucose monomycolate from Rhodococcus equi was loaded onto the CD1B tetramers. Each donor contributed 95,000 to 100,000 sorted tetramer-negative cells. Sequencing of TCR-alpha and TCR-beta chains was unpaired. Measured with immunoSEQ multiplex PCR; TCRdb has only the in-frame clones, and not every one. The table shows about 59,000 clones, with about 86% occurring only once.

The rearrangement uses TRBV7-6 and TRBJ2-7; TRBD2 matches at 8 bases. This sequence was found in an adult woman with latent tuberculosis. The sequencing input was CD1b-GMM tetramer-negative cells sorted from PBMCs. This CDR3 reads CASNLRGGRLCEQYF. The CDR3 coding sequence is TGTGCCAGCAACCTCCGGGGGGGACGGCTCTGCGAGCAGTACTTC. Supplemented by reference TRBV7-6 and TRBJ2-7, the full variable domain reads GAGVSQSPRYKVTKRGQDVALRCDPISGHVSLYWYRQALGQGPEFLTYFNYEAQQDKSGLPNDRFSAERPEGSISTLTIQRTEQRDSAMYRCASNLRGGRLCEQYFGPGTRLTVT.